The 27 T cell receptor beta chains given below trace back to one sample, sequenced in a study of blood T cell repertoires in COVID-19. TCRdb's copy holds only in-frame clones and misses some; the assay was immunoSEQ multiplex PCR. The top ten hold about 6.7% of the sample, which has some 180,000 clones, approximately 80% seen once. The source material was peripheral blood. The receptors shown here come from a woman in her thirties or forties with COVID-19, enrolled during active disease.

The CDR3 DNA reads TGTGCCAGCAGCTTACCGGGGTTTAACACTGAAGCTTTCTTT. Translated, it gives CASSLPGFNTEAFF. The V and J genes are TRBV11-1 and TRBJ1-1, with D unclear. Germline-derived CDR1 and CDR2 are SGHAT and FQDESV (reference sequence). The CDR3 spans 14 residues. Trimming pared 2 bases from V and 2 bases from J, leaving 9 bases between. Full variable domain (missing parts from reference TRBV11-1 and TRBJ1-1): EAEVAQSPRYKITEKSQAVAFWCDPISGHATLYWYRQILGQGPELLVQFQDESVVDDSQLPKDRFSAERLKGVDSTLKIQPAELGDSAMYLCASSLPGFNTEAFFGQGTRLTVV.

The chain carries TRBV2 and TRBJ1-5; D unclear. Germline values: CDR1 SNHLY, CDR2 FYNNEI. V lost 4 bases and J 2 bases, leaving 12 bases between the germline ends. The CDR3 contains 15 residues. The CDR3 protein is CASSGRGIGNQPQHF. The CDR3 region has the DNA TGTGCCAGCAGTGGACGAGGGATCGGCAATCAGCCCCAGCATTTT.

The rearrangement links TRBV21-1 to TRBJ2-2; the table's D call TRBD1 went unverified against the DNA. TRBV21-1 is noted as a pseudogene. The CDR3 is 12 residues long. CDR3 DNA: TGTGCCGGGCAGCCCAACACCGGGGAGCTGTTTTTT. Protein product: CAGQPNTGELFF.

CDR3 nucleotides: TGTGCCAGCAGCAATGGGGGGACAGGCCAAGAGACCCAGTACTTC. Its protein is CASSNGGTGQETQYF. V gene TRBV21-1 combines with J gene TRBJ2-5; the table's D call TRBD1 went unverified against the DNA. TRBV21-1 is reported as a pseudogene. This CDR3 has 15 amino acids.

This chain uses TRBV7-9 with TRBJ1-6; tentative D call: TRBD1 (6 bases). The length of the CDR3 is 14 residues. Trimming took 2 bases from V and 8 from J, leaving 10 bases between them. CDR1 is SEHNR and CDR2 is FQNEAQ in the germline V gene (reference sequence). The CDR3 DNA is TGTGCCAGCAGCTTATGGGACACAGATTCACCCCTCCACTTT. Residues: CASSLWDTDSPLHF.

The chain recombines TRBV9 with TRBJ1-1, with D possibly being TRBD1 (6 bases). This CDR3 is 15 amino acids long. Germline lookup yields CDR1 SGDLS and CDR2 YYNGEE. Trimming shortened V by 3 bases and J by 3 bases, and 15 bases separated the two germline ends. The CDR3 DNA reads TGTGCCAGCAGCGCCTCGACAGGCTGGGACACTGAAGCTTTCTTT. Amino acids: CASSASTGWDTEAFF.

The V and J genes are TRBV19 and TRBJ1-1; possibly TRBD1 for D (6 bases). Per germline, CDR1 LNHDA and CDR2 SQIVND (reference sequence). The CDR3 spans 13 residues. V lost 7 bases to trimming and J lost 6 bases, with 15 bases between them. CDR3 residues: CASKRQGSAEAFF. CDR3 nucleotide sequence: TGTGCCAGTAAACGGCAGGGGTCCGCTGAAGCTTTCTTT.

The table lists this clone with many counts. The chain couples TRBV6-4 to TRBJ2-1; TRBD1 matches at 11 bases. The CDR3 length is 14 residues. J was trimmed by 6 bases and V by 2 bases; bases with no gene match: 0. Germline-derived CDR1 and CDR2 are MRHNA and SNTAGT. The CDR3 spells CASSDGTGGNEQFF. CDR3 coding DNA: TGTGCCAGCAGTGACGGGACAGGGGGCAATGAGCAGTTCTTC.

The chain combines TRBV7-6 with TRBJ2-6, with 8 bases that match TRBD1. With 4 bases clipped from V and 2 bases from J, the junction kept 1 base outside the gene matches. The CDR3 covers 15 residues. The germline V gene encodes CDR1 SGHVS and CDR2 FNYEAQ. The CDR3 nucleotides read TGTGCCAGCAGCTCGACAGGGGCTGGGGCCAACGTCCTGACTTTC. It yields the protein CASSSTGAGANVLTF.

This clone was seen only a few times. This chain links TRBV27 with TRBJ1-1, with D possibly matching TRBD1 (5 bases). Germline V gives CDR1 MNHEY, CDR2 SMNVEV (reference sequence). The V end lost 6 bases, the J end lost 1 base, and 9 bases lay between the germline ends. The CDR3 sequence is 13 residues long. The CDR3 region is CASSRDRNTEAFF. In DNA, the CDR3 is TGTGCCAGCAGCCGCGACAGGAACACTGAAGCTTTCTTT.

This clone appeared a few times. The chain combines TRBV12-5 with TRBJ2-3; TRBD1 matches at 7 bases. Germline assignment: CDR1 LGHNT and CDR2 FRNRAP. V trimming: 6 bases; J trimming: 6 bases; junction bases outside the gene matches: 12. The CDR3 is 15 residues long. CDR3 region: CASGPPGGAADTQYF. The CDR3, as DNA: TGTGCTAGTGGCCCCCCAGGGGGAGCGGCGGATACGCAGTATTTT.

CDR3 nucleotides: TGTGCCAGCAGCCGGACAGTTACTGAAGCTTTCTTT. Residues: CASSRTVTEAFF. The V and J genes are TRBV3-1 (or the pseudogene TRBV3-2) and TRBJ1-1; tentative D call: TRBD1 (6 bases). Germline CDR1 and CDR2: LGHDT and YNNKEL (reference sequence). This CDR3 comprises 12 residues. Trimming took off 4 bases at V and 5 bases at J, with 8 bases between the two ends.

The V and J genes are TRBV6-1 and TRBJ1-2, with D perhaps TRBD1 (5 bases). The V gene lost 2 bases and the J gene lost 2 bases, with 12 bases spanning the gap. The CDR3 has 15 amino acids. From germline, CDR1 is MNHNS and CDR2 SASEGT. CDR3 residues: CASSESGGINYGYTF. The CDR3 nucleotides are TGTGCCAGCAGTGAATCGGGGGGAATAAACTATGGCTACACCTTC.

In this sample, this clone turned up a few times. The rearrangement joins TRBV10-2 to TRBJ1-5; TRBD1 matches at 12 bases. The CDR3 has 17 amino acids. From germline, CDR1 is WSHSY and CDR2 SAAADI. The V gene end was trimmed by 4 bases and the J gene end by 1 base; junction bases not matched to a gene: 5. This CDR3 is CASSVAGQGASNQPQHF. The CDR3 DNA reads as TGCGCCAGCAGTGTCGCGGGACAGGGGGCGAGCAATCAGCCCCAGCATTTT.

This clone occurred a few times. The rearrangement joins TRBV6-5 to TRBJ1-6; maybe TRBD1 (5 bases). With 6 bases removed from V and 8 bases from J, the gap between germline ends came to 14 bases. Germline CDR1 and CDR2: MNHEY and SVGAGI. The CDR3 sequence is 14 residues long. DNA of the CDR3: TGTGCCAGCAGACCTACGGGGGATGATTCACCCCTCCACTTT. Translated, it gives CASRPTGDDSPLHF.

This chain joins TRBV27 and TRBJ1-2, with TRBD1 identical over 9 bases. Germline assignment: CDR1 MNHEY and CDR2 SMNVEV (reference sequence). J was trimmed by 4 bases and V by 5 bases; bases with no gene match: 11. This CDR3 is built from 16 residues. The CDR3 loop is CASSPPGQGTFYGYTF. For the CDR3, the DNA is TGTGCCAGCAGTCCCCCCGGACAGGGGACTTTCTATGGCTACACCTTC.

This chain links TRBV27 with TRBJ2-1; D not resolved. This CDR3 contains 14 residues. V was cut by 3 bases and J by 7 bases, with 13 bases left in between. Germline V lookup: CDR1 MNHEY, CDR2 SMNVEV (reference sequence). Written as DNA, the CDR3 is TGTGCCAGCAGTTTCGTGAGCCCAACGAATGAGCAGTTCTTC. Encoded protein: CASSFVSPTNEQFF.

The chain couples TRBV2 to TRBJ2-1, with 14 bases aligning to TRBD2. The germline V gene encodes CDR1 SNHLY and CDR2 FYNNEI. The CDR3 is 15 amino acids. After removal of 9 bases from V and 9 bases from J, the junction contained 10 bases not matched to a gene. The CDR3 DNA reads as TGTGCCAGATCCGGGACTAGCGGGAGCTCGGTTGAGCAGTTCTTC. As protein: CARSGTSGSSVEQFF.

This clone was observed a handful of times. The chain carries TRBV4-1 and TRBJ1-1; D unresolved. CDR3 size: 14 residues. The V gene lost 0 bases and the J gene lost 0 bases, with 5 bases spanning the gap. The germline CDR1 and CDR2 sequences are MGHRA and YSYEKL. CDR3 bases: TGCGCCAGCAGCCAAGACAGGCTGAACACTGAAGCTTTCTTT. Translating gives CASSQDRLNTEAFF.

The chain is built from TRBV2 and TRBJ1-2; tentatively, D is TRBD1 (6 bases). The CDR3 is 15 residues long. Trimming pared 6 bases from V and 4 bases from J, leaving 18 bases between. CDR1 and CDR2 (germline): SNHLY, FYNNEI. The CDR3 is CASRRGGRTSYGYTF. The CDR3 nucleotides are TGTGCCAGCAGGAGGGGGGGGCGTACATCCTATGGCTACACCTTC.

This clone was recorded at least ten times. The chain recombines TRBV6-5 with TRBJ2-5, with 10 bases that match TRBD2. The trim removed 2 bases at V and 9 bases at J, leaving 9 bases unmatched. CDR1 MNHEY and CDR2 SVGAGI come from the germline V gene. The CDR3 covers 15 residues. The CDR3 region is CASSYEREGQRAQYF. DNA for the CDR3: TGTGCCAGCAGTTACGAGCGGGAGGGGCAAAGGGCCCAGTACTTC.

The V gene is TRBV27, the J gene TRBJ2-7, with 12 nucleotides matching TRBD2. After removal of 0 bases from V and 2 bases from J, the junction contained 2 bases not matched to a gene. Germline V CDR1 and CDR2: MNHEY, SMNVEV (reference sequence). CDR3 size: 16 residues. CDR3 residues: CASSLSPSGGAYEQYF. The CDR3 region has the DNA TGTGCCAGCAGTTTATCACCTAGCGGGGGGGCCTACGAGCAGTACTTC.

The rearrangement links TRBV10-3 to TRBJ2-2; tentative D call: TRBD1 (6 bases). CDR1 is ENHRY, CDR2 SYGVKD, per germline. The CDR3 length is 19 residues. Trimming took 3 bases from V and 1 from J, leaving 21 bases between them. CDR3 loop: CAISDPDSLTRRNTGELFF. CDR3 nucleotides: TGTGCCATCAGTGACCCGGACAGCCTCACGAGACGGAACACCGGGGAGCTGTTTTTT.

The chain combines TRBV29-1 with TRBJ1-1; TRBD1 is a possible D gene (6 bases). V was pared by 6 bases and J by 11 bases, with 16 bases between. The germline CDR1 and CDR2 sequences are SQVTM and ANQGSEA. The CDR3 length is 11 residues. The CDR3 sequence: CSVATGRRAFF. The CDR3 DNA follows: TGCAGCGTAGCTACAGGGCGGAGGGCTTTCTTT.

The chain joins TRBV6-4 to TRBJ1-5; 11 bases are a match to TRBD1. Germline CDR1 reads MRHNA; CDR2 reads SNTAGT. The CDR3 covers 15 residues. V was pared by 6 bases and J by 4 bases, with 5 bases of the junction left unmatched. DNA of the CDR3: TGTGCCAGCAGCGCCGGGACAGGGGGTAATCAGCCCCAGCATTTT. Translated: CASSAGTGGNQPQHF.

This clone was detected a few times. The chain is built from TRBV6-1 and TRBJ1-6; D is unresolved. CDR3 length: 15 residues. Germline-derived CDR1 and CDR2 are MNHNS and SASEGT. V lost 2 bases to trimming and J lost 7 bases, with 12 bases between them. CDR3 nucleotides: TGTGCCAGCAGTGAATTTGGCAGCGCCAATTCACCCCTCCACTTT. Translation gives CASSEFGSANSPLHF.

The CDR3 DNA follows: TGTGCCAGCAGTGAACGGAACTATGGCTACACCTTC. Its protein is CASSERNYGYTF. This rearrangement joins TRBV6-1 to TRBJ1-2; D remains unclear. Germline CDR1 MNHNS, CDR2 SASEGT. The CDR3 is made up of 12 amino acids. V lost 2 bases, J lost 2 bases, and 3 bases lay in between.